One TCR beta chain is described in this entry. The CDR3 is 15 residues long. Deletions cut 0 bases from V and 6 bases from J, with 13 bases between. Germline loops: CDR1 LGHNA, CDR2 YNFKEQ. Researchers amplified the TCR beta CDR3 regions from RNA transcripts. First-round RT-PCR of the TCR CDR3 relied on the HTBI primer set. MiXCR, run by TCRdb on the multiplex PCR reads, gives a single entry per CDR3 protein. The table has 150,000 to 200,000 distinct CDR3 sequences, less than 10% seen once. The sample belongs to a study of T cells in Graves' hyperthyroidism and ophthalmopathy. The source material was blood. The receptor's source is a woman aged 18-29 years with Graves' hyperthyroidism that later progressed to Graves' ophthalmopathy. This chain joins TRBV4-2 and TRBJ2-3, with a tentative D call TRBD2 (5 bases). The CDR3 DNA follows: TGTGCCAGCAGCCAAGATCGGGGTGTAGCGGATACGCAGTATTTT. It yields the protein CASSQDRGVADTQYF.